This TCR beta chain stems from a study of T cell clonality in common variable immunodeficiency. Overall study results and limits: Reportedly, TCR beta sequences from common variable immunodeficiency showed fewer deletions and N-nucleotide insertions. CVID subjects showed higher TCRbeta clonality than healthy controls.

Reduced serum IgG, IgA and/or IgM plus specific antibody deficiency defined CVID. Each donor provided about 4.5 to 8.5 ml of heparinized whole blood. Sequencing was performed with immunoSEQ multiplex PCR; in TCRdb, only in-frame clones are kept and a portion is missing. Captured here are approximately 26,000 clones, none seen once; the top ten comprise 3% to 3.5%. A word on this clone: Its antigen remains unknown.

What was sequenced was peripheral blood mononuclear cells. This sequence was found in a human donor with common variable immunodeficiency.

CDR3 residues: CASSIVWTATNEKLFF. CDR3 DNA, as far as it was read: TGTGCCAGTAGTATCGTTTGGACTGCAACTAATGAAAAA. This chain joins TRBV19 and TRBJ1-4; no clear D. The missing CDR3 end, 3 residues past where the read stops, is filled in from the germline J gene. The germline V gene encodes CDR1 LNHDA and CDR2 SQIVND (reference sequence). Trimming removed 3 bases from V and 0 bases from J, with 11 bases in between. The CDR3 runs to 16 residues.